This TCR beta chain was captured by sequencing in a study of T cell responses to AZD1222 COVID-19 vaccine. Germline loops: CDR1 SGHDN, CDR2 FVKESK. V was clipped by 3 bases and J by 3 bases, with 6 bases between them. This CDR3 is 12 amino acids long. Findings of the study overall: The study identified only a handful of AZD1222 recipients as seropositive at baseline. Spike-specific TCR breadth and depth were elevated following two AZD1222 doses. Close to half of all spike-specific TCRs reportedly target regions of the variants that are unmutated.

Profiled with immunoSEQ multiplex PCR; TCRdb holds only in-frame clones, not every one. This table holds 89,000 or so clones, roughly 88% found once. Points on this clone: Antigen specificity is unknown.

This clonotype was obtained from an adult in good health. The chain links TRBV14 to TRBJ2-7; either TRBD1 or TRBD2 may fit D (5 bases each). The source material was peripheral blood, sampled on day 0 of AZD1222 vaccination. CDR3 in amino acids: CASSHGGYEQYF. In nucleotides, the CDR3 is TGTGCCAGCAGCCATGGGGGCTACGAGCAGTACTTC. Supplemented by reference TRBV14 and TRBJ2-7, the full variable domain reads EAGVTQFPSHSVIEKGQTVTLRCDPISGHDNLYWYRRVMGKEIKFLLHFVKESKQDESGMPNNRFLAERTGGTYSTLKVQPAELEDSGVYFCASSHGGYEQYFGPGTRLTVT.